These T cell receptor beta chains were read from a single sample in a study of T cell responses to AZD1222 COVID-19 vaccine. Sequencing was performed with immunoSEQ multiplex PCR; in TCRdb, only in-frame clones are kept and a portion is missing. The repertoire consists of around 180,000 clones, with 80% to 90% occurring once and the leading ten covering roughly 6%. The material was peripheral blood, obtained on day 0 of AZD1222 vaccination. All receptors come from an adult in good health. Each CDR3 is given with its conserved first and last residue. Fields, in order: clone size, J gene, D gene, V gene, CDR3 protein, CDR3 DNA. The D gene is left open where the match is weak. Only some rows state a clone size, as once, few, many or a class for expanded clones.

size: NA
J: TRBJ1-6
D: NA
V: TRBV15
CDR3: CATSREGSGYNSPLHF
DNA: TGTGCCACCAGCAGAGAGGGATCGGGGTATAATTCACCCCTCCACTTT

size: NA
J: TRBJ2-7
D: NA
V: TRBV4-3
CDR3: CASSQKLDGHEQYF
DNA: TGCGCCAGCAGCCAAAAACTAGATGGCCACGAGCAGTACTTC

size: NA
J: TRBJ1-1
D: NA
V: TRBV11-2
CDR3: CASSPQGGVSTEAFF
DNA: TGTGCCAGCAGCCCCCAAGGAGGGGTAAGCACTGAAGCTTTCTTT

size: NA
J: TRBJ1-5
D: NA
V: TRBV28
CDR3: CASSVFQGISNQPQHF
DNA: TGTGCCAGCAGTGTTTTCCAGGGGATTAGCAATCAGCCCCAGCATTTT

size: NA
J: TRBJ2-5
D: NA
V: TRBV5-6
CDR3: CASSPGPRRETQYF
DNA: TGTGCCAGCAGCCCCGGTCCGAGAAGGGAGACCCAGTACTTC

size: NA
J: TRBJ2-2
D: NA
V: TRBV5-8
CDR3: CASSRDGDRFF
DNA: TGTGCCAGCAGCCGGGACGGGGACCGGTTTTTT

size: NA
J: TRBJ2-5
D: TRBD2
V: TRBV6-6
CDR3: CASSTMGSGSGETQYF
DNA: TGTGCCAGCAGTACGATGGGTAGCGGGAGTGGAGAGACCCAGTACTTC

size: NA
J: TRBJ2-1
D: TRBD2
V: TRBV7-6
CDR3: CASRDGTSDFSEQFF
DNA: TGTGCCAGCAGGGACGGGACTAGCGACTTTTCTGAGCAGTTCTTC

size: NA
J: TRBJ1-2
D: NA
V: TRBV7-9
CDR3: CASSTRVGESGYTF
DNA: TGTGCCAGCAGCACCAGGGTAGGGGAGAGTGGCTACACCTTC

size: NA
J: TRBJ2-2
D: NA
V: TRBV4-1
CDR3: CASSQAPDDLWGGELFF
DNA: TGCGCCAGCAGCCAAGCCCCAGATGACTTATGGGGCGGGGAGCTGTTTTTT

size: NA
J: TRBJ2-5
D: TRBD2
V: TRBV5-8
CDR3: CASSLGLAAGGEETQYF
DNA: TGTGCCAGCAGCTTAGGGCTAGCCGCGGGAGGTGAAGAGACCCAGTACTTC

size: NA
J: TRBJ2-7
D: NA
V: TRBV6-1
CDR3: CASSDSDGFYEQYF
DNA: TGTGCCAGCAGTGACAGCGACGGATTCTACGAGCAGTACTTC

size: NA
J: TRBJ1-1
D: NA
V: TRBV5-6
CDR3: CASSLGDRLHTEAFF
DNA: TGTGCCAGCAGCTTGGGTGACAGACTTCACACTGAAGCTTTCTTT

size: NA
J: TRBJ2-7
D: NA
V: TRBV5-1
CDR3: CASRLITPRYEQYF
DNA: TGCGCCAGCAGGCTGATCACCCCGAGATACGAGCAGTACTTC

size: NA
J: TRBJ2-3
D: TRBD2
V: TRBV6-5
CDR3: CASRLAGGPTYTQYF
DNA: TGTGCCAGCAGACTAGCGGGGGGGCCCACATATACGCAGTATTTT

size: NA
J: TRBJ2-1
D: NA
V: TRBV7-9
CDR3: CASSPPGTRGWVEQFF
DNA: TGTGCCAGCAGCCCCCCCGGGACTCGCGGATGGGTTGAGCAGTTCTTC

size: once
J: TRBJ1-4
D: NA
V: TRBV19
CDR3: CASSIVFRTGNEKLFF
DNA: TGTGCCAGTAGTATAGTGTTCAGGACGGGGAATGAAAAACTGTTTTTT

size: NA
J: TRBJ1-2
D: NA
V: TRBV6-6
CDR3: CASSSVPNYGYTF
DNA: TGTGCCAGCAGCTCCGTTCCTAACTATGGCTACACCTTC

size: NA
J: TRBJ1-6
D: NA
V: TRBV20-1
CDR3: CSASDQWAGIPSSYNSPLHF
DNA: TGCAGTGCTAGTGATCAATGGGCAGGCATACCGAGCTCCTATAATTCACCCCTCCACTTT

size: once
J: TRBJ1-5
D: NA
V: TRBV6-5
CDR3: CASKRGQDSNQPQHF
DNA: TGTGCCAGCAAACGGGGGCAGGATAGCAATCAGCCCCAGCATTTT

size: NA
J: TRBJ1-5
D: NA
V: TRBV9
CDR3: CASSVASQPQHF
DNA: TGTGCCAGCAGCGTAGCCAGTCAGCCCCAGCATTTT

size: NA
J: TRBJ2-7
D: TRBD1
V: TRBV7-6
CDR3: CASSLEGTAQYEQYF
DNA: TGTGCCAGCAGCTTAGAAGGGACAGCGCAGTACGAGCAGTACTTC

size: once
J: TRBJ1-2
D: NA
V: TRBV6-1
CDR3: CASSEAGSDGYTF
DNA: TGTGCCAGCAGTGAAGCTGGTTCGGATGGCTACACCTTC

size: NA
J: TRBJ1-2
D: NA
V: TRBV28
CDR3: CASSLQDYGYTF
DNA: TGTGCCAGCAGTTTACAGGACTATGGCTACACCTTC

size: NA
J: TRBJ2-3
D: TRBD2
V: TRBV11-2
CDR3: CASSLERGSTDTQYF
DNA: TGTGCCAGCAGCTTAGAGCGGGGGAGCACAGATACGCAGTATTTT

size: NA
J: TRBJ1-2
D: TRBD1
V: TRBV13
CDR3: CASSFRTGIKWGGYTF
DNA: TGTGCCAGCAGCTTTAGGACAGGGATTAAATGGGGCGGCTACACCTTC

size: NA
J: TRBJ2-3
D: TRBD2
V: TRBV3-1/TRBV3-2
CDR3: CASSPSAGRSDTQYF
DNA: TGTGCCAGCAGCCCCTCAGCGGGGCGCTCAGATACGCAGTATTTT

size: NA
J: TRBJ2-7
D: NA
V: TRBV19
CDR3: CASRRDTMRDYEQYF
DNA: TGTGCCAGTAGACGGGACACCATGAGAGACTACGAGCAGTACTTC

size: NA
J: TRBJ2-1
D: NA
V: TRBV7-9
CDR3: CASSLSGYYNEQFF
DNA: TGTGCCAGCAGCCTAAGCGGGTACTACAATGAGCAGTTCTTC

size: NA
J: TRBJ2-7
D: NA
V: TRBV16
CDR3: CASSQSVAGEYEQYF
DNA: TGTGCCAGCAGCCAATCGGTGGCAGGGGAATACGAGCAGTACTTC

size: few
J: TRBJ1-4
D: NA
V: TRBV2
CDR3: CASSDRGRGNEKLFF
DNA: TGTGCCAGCAGTGACAGGGGCCGGGGTAATGAAAAACTGTTTTTT